This TCR beta chain was obtained from a study of metastatic and nonmetastatic thyroid tumors. Study-wide background: From malignant and benign thyroid patients, repertoires in blood and in tumor or nodule tissue were compared. The study, taken as a whole, reports: In blood and tumor, TCR beta diversity was reportedly significantly higher in malignant thyroid tumors than in benign nodules.

Every patient underwent thyroid surgery untreated. CDR3 size: 16 residues. Trimming shortened V by 2 bases and J by 3 bases, and 16 bases separated the two germline ends. The V gene's germline CDR1 is DFQATT and CDR2 SNEGSKA (reference sequence). By its share, this clone is medium-sized. Its cognate antigen is unknown. Per the authors' pipeline: Construction of a distant-metastasis classifier for papillary thyroid cancer relied on CDR3 differences across clinicopathological groups. Using MiXCR, TCRdb re-called clones from the PCR reads. TCRdb's processing, not the authors', yielded these V and J calls. In the table there are over 15,000 clones, under 30% of which are singletons.

The chain joins TRBV20-1 to TRBJ2-2; D possibly matches TRBD1 or TRBD2 (5 bases each). This receptor was identified in a female donor with papillary thyroid cancer or a benign thyroid nodule (not recorded which). Some clones in this sample may be carry-over from other donors' samples. The sample taken for sequencing was tumor tissue. CDR3 loop: CSARRSGRGYTGELFF. CDR3 DNA sequence: TGCAGTGCTAGAAGGTCAGGACGGGGCTACACCGGGGAGCTGTTTTTT.